Each of the 20 T cell receptor beta chains below was sequenced from the same sample in a study of glioma-infiltrating T cells. Using RNA template, CDR3s of TCR alpha and beta were amplified with iRepertoire arm-PCR. MiXCR was run by TCRdb on the multiplex PCR reads, yielding one entry per CDR3 protein. The sample holds more than 350,000 distinct CDR3 sequences, 41% seen once. The sequencing sample was made of glioma tissue, nonneoplastic brain tissue, or PBMCs (not recorded which). These receptors came from a human donor with low-grade glioma or glioblastoma, undergoing nonglioma brain surgery, or in good health (not recorded which).

This rearrangement joins TRBV10-3 to TRBJ2-1, with D hard to call. V lost 4 bases to trimming and J lost 0 bases, with 10 bases between them. This CDR3 contains 15 residues. Germline loops: CDR1 ENHRY, CDR2 SYGVKD. CDR3: CAISAWGSSYNEQFF. CDR3 in DNA: TGTGCCATCAGTGCTTGGGGAAGCTCCTACAATGAGCAGTTCTTC.

V is TRBV7-2 and J is TRBJ2-4; the match to TRBD1 covers 7 bases. CDR3 length: 15 residues. CDR1 is SGHTA, CDR2 FQGNSA, per germline. Trimming took 4 bases from V and 6 from J; bases not matched to a gene: 9. CDR3 in amino acids: CASSSSSDRRNIQYF. The CDR3 bases are TGTGCCAGCAGCTCATCCTCGGACAGGAGAAACATTCAGTACTTC.

This clonotype was seen a few times. Because the CDR3 is missing its conserved closing phenylalanine or tryptophan, this is likely a read error. The J gene is TRBJ1-1, the V gene TRBV27; D is unresolved. The CDR3 length is 14 residues. Trimming stripped 3 bases from V and 0 bases from J, with 8 bases between. Germline V gene lookup returns CDR1 MNHEY and CDR2 SMNVEV (reference sequence). The CDR3 is CASSFRIMNTEAFL. The CDR3 region has the DNA TGTGCCAGCAGTTTTCGCATCATGAACACTGAAGCTTTCCTT.

This clonotype showed up just a few times. The rearrangement joins TRBV28 to TRBJ2-3; 7 nucleotides match TRBD2. Germline values: CDR1 MDHEN, CDR2 SYDVKM. J gave up 5 bases and V 7 bases, and 24 bases lay outside the gene matches. There are 19 residues in the CDR3. CDR3 in amino acids: CASTLGRTGGSTGGDTQYF. The CDR3, as DNA: TGTGCCAGCACCTTGGGTCGGACGGGAGGATCCACGGGAGGAGATACGCAGTATTTT.

The chain recombines TRBV4-1 with TRBJ2-7; D remains unclear. The V gene's germline CDR1 is MGHRA and CDR2 YSYEKL. Trimming left V 0 bases short and J 2 bases short, with 11 bases between. CDR3 length equals 15 residues. CDR3: CASSQDVAFTYEQYF. DNA of the CDR3: TGCGCCAGCAGCCAAGATGTCGCCTTCACCTACGAGCAGTACTTC.

V usage is TRBV2 and J usage is TRBJ2-7, with 10 nucleotides matching TRBD2. Germline loops: CDR1 SNHLY, CDR2 FYNNEI. J lost 7 bases, V lost 9 bases, and 12 bases had no gene match. The CDR3 is 14 amino acids. As DNA, the CDR3 is TGTGCCAGTTGGACCGGGACTAGCGAGTTGGAGCAGTACTTC. This codes for CASWTGTSELEQYF.

CDR3 bases: TGCGCCAGCAGCCAAGGATTAGCGGAGTGGAGCACAGATACGCAGTATTTT. As protein: CASSQGLAEWSTDTQYF. The chain links TRBV4-3 to TRBJ2-3; a weak D match, TRBD2 (6 bases). Deletions cut 1 base from V and 0 bases from J, with 14 bases between. CDR1 is LGHNA, CDR2 YSLEER, per germline. The CDR3 runs to 17 residues.

Here the CDR3 reads CATSDGGYNEQFF. The CDR3 DNA follows: TGTGCCACCAGTGATGGAGGCTACAATGAGCAGTTCTTC. The chain employs TRBV24-1 and TRBJ2-1; D may be TRBD2 (5 bases). There are 13 residues in the CDR3. The V gene lost 3 bases and the J gene lost 3 bases, with 5 bases spanning the gap. Germline V gene lookup returns CDR1 KGHDR and CDR2 SFDVKD.

V and J are TRBV12-3 or TRBV12-4 and TRBJ1-5, with D perhaps TRBD1 (5 bases). With 4 bases removed from V and 0 bases from J, the gap between germline ends came to 7 bases. CDR3 length: 14 residues. This chain's CDR3 is CASSWGLSNQPQHF. The CDR3 nucleotides read TGTGCCAGCAGTTGGGGACTTAGCAATCAGCCCCAGCATTTT.

This chain joins TRBV4-2 and TRBJ1-3; 9 bases are a match to TRBD1. The CDR3 consists of 20 residues. CDR1 and CDR2 from the germline V gene are LGHNA and YNFKEQ. V was pared by 2 bases and J by 0 bases, with 14 bases of the junction left unmatched. CDR3 protein: CASSQPIGTGQFISGNTIYF. DNA of the CDR3: TGTGCCAGCAGCCAACCAATAGGGACAGGGCAATTCATCTCTGGAAACACCATATATTTT.

The table lists this clonotype with many counts. The chain uses TRBV4-1 and TRBJ2-1; D remains unclear. Germline V gene lookup returns CDR1 MGHRA and CDR2 YSYEKL. The CDR3 extends over 15 amino acids. V lost 0 bases to trimming and J lost 0 bases, with 6 bases between them. The CDR3 region has the DNA TGCGCCAGCAGCCAAGAACCAATCTCCTACAATGAGCAGTTCTTC. It is translated as CASSQEPISYNEQFF.

In its sample, this clonotype was seen a few times. The chain uses TRBV4-3 and TRBJ2-7, with 11 bases aligning to TRBD2. Unmatched junction bases numbered 5, after V lost 5 bases and J lost 2 bases. Germline CDR1 is LGHNA and CDR2 is YSLEER. The CDR3 has 15 amino acids. In DNA form, the CDR3 reads TGCGCCAGCAGCGAAGGGACTAGCGGTGCCTACGAGCAGTACTTC. Protein: CASSEGTSGAYEQYF.

The chain links TRBV20-1 to TRBJ2-3; D is tentatively TRBD1 or TRBD2 (6 bases each). Germline-derived CDR1 and CDR2 are DFQATT and SNEGSKA (reference sequence). The CDR3 consists of 15 residues. V was cut by 0 bases and J by 5 bases, with 15 bases left in between. The chain's CDR3 is CSARDPARGEDTQYF. In DNA, the CDR3 is TGCAGTGCTAGAGATCCCGCGAGGGGGGAAGATACGCAGTATTTT.

Only a few counts were recorded for this clonotype. The chain links TRBV29-1 to TRBJ1-1; TRBD1 might be the D (6 bases). Deletions cut 5 bases from V and 1 base from J, with 17 bases between. Germline V gives CDR1 SQVTM, CDR2 ANQGSEA. The CDR3 length is 15 residues. The CDR3 region is CSVFTGRLKNTEAFF. CDR3 nucleotide sequence: TGCAGCGTTTTCACAGGGCGATTAAAGAACACTGAAGCTTTCTTT.

The chain has TRBV5-8 and TRBJ1-2, with D possibly TRBD1 on 6 matching bases. Germline V gene sequence: CDR1 SGHTS, CDR2 YDEGEE. V dropped 2 bases and J dropped 3 bases, with 11 bases sitting between them. There are 14 residues in the CDR3. The CDR3 protein is CASSFVRGDYGYTF. CDR3 nucleotides: TGTGCCAGCAGCTTCGTCAGGGGAGACTATGGCTACACCTTC.

The chain has TRBV7-3 and TRBJ2-3, with D tentatively TRBD2 (6 bases). The CDR3 length is 13 residues. Trimming cost V 6 bases and J 4 bases, with 11 bases left between them. Germline CDR1 is SGHTA and CDR2 is FQGTGA. Written as DNA, the CDR3 is TGTGCCAGCAGTCCTAGACTAGCAGATACGCAGTATTTT. This sequence encodes CASSPRLADTQYF. Drawing the rest from reference TRBV7-3 and TRBJ2-3, the complete variable domain is GAGVSQTPSNKVTEKGKYVELRCDPISGHTALYWYRQSLGQGPEFLIYFQGTGAADDSGLPNDRFFAVRPEGSVSTLKIQRTERGDSAVYLCASSPRLADTQYFGPGTRLTVL.

The chain combines TRBV20-1 with TRBJ1-2; perhaps TRBD1 as D (5 bases). Germline assignment: CDR1 DFQATT and CDR2 SNEGSKA (reference sequence). Trimming shortened V by 6 bases and J by 1 base, and 15 bases separated the two germline ends. The CDR3 runs 14 residues. CDR3 loop: CSAYNRQNNYGYTF. The CDR3, as DNA: TGCAGTGCATATAATAGACAGAATAACTATGGCTACACCTTC.

This clonotype was observed a few times. The rearrangement uses TRBV20-1 and TRBJ2-7; 9 bases are a match to TRBD1. Unmatched junction bases numbered 9, after V lost 6 bases and J lost 3 bases. Germline CDR1 is DFQATT and CDR2 is SNEGSKA (reference sequence). The CDR3 runs 14 residues. CDR3 bases: TGCAGTGCGGCTCGGGACAGGGTCCTCTACGAGCAGTACTTC. Translation gives CSAARDRVLYEQYF.

This clonotype has a count of ten or more. This rearrangement joins TRBV20-1 to TRBJ2-3, with TRBD2 identical over 8 bases. The CDR3 has 14 residues. Unmatched junction bases numbered 4, after V lost 5 bases and J lost 0 bases. CDR1 DFQATT and CDR2 SNEGSKA come from the germline V gene (reference sequence). The CDR3 is CSASSGHSTDTQYF. The CDR3 bases are TGCAGTGCTTCTAGCGGGCATAGCACAGATACGCAGTATTTT.

The chain recombines TRBV6-1 with TRBJ2-1; a weak D match, TRBD1 (6 bases). Germline lookup yields CDR1 MNHNS and CDR2 SASEGT. The CDR3 runs to 14 residues. The germline V and J ends were trimmed by 6 bases and 7 bases, with 16 bases remaining between them. The CDR3 sequence is CASSGQPGENEQFF. In DNA, the CDR3 is TGTGCCAGCAGCGGACAGCCTGGAGAAAATGAGCAGTTCTTC.